One sample yielded the 8 T cell receptor beta chains listed below, sequenced in a study of T cells in Graves' hyperthyroidism and ophthalmopathy. RNA transcripts gave rise to amplified TCR beta CDR3 regions. First-round RT-PCR with HTBI primers amplified the TCR CDR3 region. TCRdb re-derived calls from the multiplex PCR reads in MiXCR, one entry per CDR3 protein. The table records a few hundred thousand distinct CDR3 sequences, 12% to 15% of them present only once. The sequencing input was blood. The source is a woman in her forties or fifties with Graves' hyperthyroidism that later progressed to Graves' ophthalmopathy.

The chain employs TRBV19 and TRBJ2-7, with 12 positions matching TRBD1. Germline assignment: CDR1 LNHDA and CDR2 SQIVND (reference sequence). The V and J ends lost 9 bases and 5 bases, in that order; junction bases with no gene match: 5. This CDR3 has 13 residues. The CDR3 protein is CASRDRGLDEQYF. DNA of the CDR3: TGTGCCAGCCGGGACAGGGGGCTGGACGAGCAGTACTTC.

In this sample, this clonotype turned up a few times. The chain combines TRBV5-1 with TRBJ1-2; D might be TRBD1 (5 bases). V lost 3 bases, J lost 2 bases, and 14 bases lay in between. From germline, CDR1 is SGHRS and CDR2 YFSETQ. The CDR3 covers 15 residues. The CDR3 protein is CASSYTGPGNYGYTF. For the CDR3, the DNA is TGCGCCAGCAGCTATACAGGTCCGGGAAACTATGGCTACACCTTC.

Ten or more counts support this clonotype. The chain carries TRBV18 and TRBJ2-2, with D unresolved. The V gene's germline CDR1 is KGHSH and CDR2 LQKENI. Trimming stripped 3 bases from V and 5 bases from J, with 7 bases between. There are 13 residues in the CDR3. The CDR3 loop is CASSPTSTGELFF. CDR3 nucleotide sequence: TGTGCCAGCTCACCTACCTCGACCGGGGAGCTGTTTTTT. Drawing the rest from reference TRBV18 and TRBJ2-2, the complete variable domain is NAGVMQNPRHLVRRRGQEARLRCSPMKGHSHVYWYRQLPEEGLKFMVYLQKENIIDESGMPKERFSAEFPKEGPSILRIQQVVRGDSAAYFCASSPTSTGELFFGEGSRLTVL.

In this sample, this clonotype turned up a few times. This chain links TRBV19 with TRBJ2-1, with D maybe TRBD1 (6 bases). The V and J ends lost 5 bases and 2 bases respectively, with 19 bases between them. Germline CDR1 reads LNHDA; CDR2 reads SQIVND (reference sequence). The CDR3 length is 17 residues. In nucleotides, the CDR3 is TGTGCCAGTAGTTCAACAACAGGGTGGCGAACCTACAATGAGCAGTTCTTC. It codes for CASSSTTGWRTYNEQFF.

This clonotype showed up many times. This sequence joins TRBV12-3 or TRBV12-4 and TRBJ2-7; D uncertain. There are 14 residues in the CDR3. V dropped 2 bases and J dropped 3 bases, with 11 bases sitting between them. CDR3 residues: CASSLSAHGYEQYF. The DNA for the CDR3 is TGTGCCAGCAGTTTATCCGCCCATGGCTACGAGCAGTACTTC.

This clonotype was seen a few times. The chain combines TRBV3-1 with TRBJ2-7; D is possibly TRBD1 (5 bases). The germline gives CDR1 LGHDT, CDR2 YNNKEL (reference sequence). The CDR3 is 15 amino acids. The V end lost 4 bases, the J end lost 0 bases, and 13 bases lay between the germline ends. In DNA form, the CDR3 reads TGTGCCAGCAGCCCGAAGACAGAGACCTCCTACGAGCAGTACTTC. Translated, it gives CASSPKTETSYEQYF.

This clonotype was seen repeatedly, ten times or more. The chain links TRBV2 to TRBJ1-2; D may be TRBD1 (6 bases). The germline CDR1 and CDR2 sequences are SNHLY and FYNNEI. The CDR3 sequence is 14 residues long. The V end was cut by 7 bases, the J end by 2 bases, with 14 bases between. CDR3 bases: TGTGCCAGCATTAGGACAGTGGACAACTATGGCTACACCTTC. Its translation: CASIRTVDNYGYTF.

This clonotype was seen more than once but under ten times. The chain is built from TRBV20-1 and TRBJ2-7; TRBD2 is a possible D gene (5 bases). Trimming pared 2 bases from V and 7 bases from J, leaving 12 bases between. CDR1 is DFQATT, CDR2 SNEGSKA, per germline (reference sequence). CDR3 length equals 12 residues. DNA for the CDR3: TGCAGTGCTAGATTAGAGGGATCGGAGCAGTACTTC. Its protein is CSARLEGSEQYF.